The T cell receptor beta chain under discussion was sequenced for a study of cytomegalovirus exposure and HLA in healthy donors. Study overall: Early release data held tens of millions of unique TCRs from HLA-typed donors. Broader study findings: Among CMV-associated TCR beta chains, most appeared HLA-restricted in a later analysis. In an earlier analysis, in approximately 630 donors, most V segments appeared productive either ~90% or ~30% of the time.

As concerns this clone: Its antigen is not known.

CDR1 is SGHDT and CDR2 is YYEEEE in the germline V gene. The germline V and J ends were trimmed by 0 bases and 0 bases, with 11 bases remaining between them. The CDR3 runs to 16 residues. In the PCR, 60 Vbeta and 13 Jbeta primers were used. TCRdb's table, derived via immunoSEQ multiplex PCR, lists solely in-frame clones and lacks some. The sample carries 95,000 to 110,000 clones, 82% recorded once. Source material: PBMCs. The rearrangement joins TRBV5-6 to TRBJ2-3; D is unclear. The source is a man aged 25-45 years in good health and CMV-seropositive. This CDR3 reads CASSLGASPSTDTQYF. CDR3 in DNA: TGTGCCAGCAGCTTGGGGGCTTCGCCTAGCACAGATACGCAGTATTTT.